A single sample is the source of the 9 T cell receptor beta chains below, sequenced in a study of a mutant IDH1 vaccine in newly diagnosed glioma. No cognate antigen is known for these TCRs. Profiling relied on immunoSEQ multiplex PCR, and the TCRdb table lists in-frame clones only, not all of them. The table includes about 40,000 clones, 70% to 85% detected once. Time point given: week 47, end of study. Topical imiquimod was applied with each vaccine dose, which held 300 ug of mutant IDH1 20-mer peptide. Sequenced here: PBMCs, sampled from a glioma patient whose treatment included an IDH1 peptide vaccine. The receptors stem from a man between 18 and 35 years old with glioma. Some clones in this sample may be carry-over from other donors' samples.

This chain connects TRBV5-1 to TRBJ2-5; D tentatively reads TRBD1 or TRBD2 (5 bases each). The germline V and J ends were trimmed by 0 bases and 3 bases, with 6 bases remaining between them. Germline lookup yields CDR1 SGHRS and CDR2 YFSETQ. The CDR3 runs 13 residues. CDR3 bases: TGCGCCAGCAGCTTGGTGGGGGAAGAGACCCAGTACTTC. Its protein product is CASSLVGEETQYF.

The CDR3: CASSHRGQGVYEQYF. CDR3 coding DNA: TGTGCCAGCTCACATCGGGGACAGGGTGTTTACGAGCAGTACTTC. V is TRBV18 and J is TRBJ2-7; 9 bases are shared with TRBD1. Germline V lookup: CDR1 KGHSH, CDR2 LQKENI. Germline trimming cut 4 bases from V and 4 bases from J; bases unmatched to any gene: 8. The CDR3 is 15 residues long. Variable domain in full (rest from reference TRBV18 and TRBJ2-7): NAGVMQNPRHLVRRRGQEARLRCSPMKGHSHVYWYRQLPEEGLKFMVYLQKENIIDESGMPKERFSAEFPKEGPSILRIQQVVRGDSAAYFCASSHRGQGVYEQYFGPGTRLTVT.

A few counts support this clone. The chain recombines TRBV30 with TRBJ1-1; 7 bases line up with TRBD1. The CDR3 covers 14 residues. Germline V gene data show CDR1 as GTSNPN and CDR2 as SVGIG (reference sequence). V dropped 3 bases and J dropped 1; count of bases not matched to a gene: 5. The CDR3, as DNA: TGTGCCTGGAGCTATAGGACAGGGAACACTGAAGCTTTCTTT. It encodes CAWSYRTGNTEAFF.

The V gene is TRBV19, the J gene TRBJ1-1, with D tentatively TRBD1 (6 bases). The V gene lost 6 bases and the J gene lost 6 bases, with 17 bases spanning the gap. Germline V gene data show CDR1 as LNHDA and CDR2 as SQIVND (reference sequence). CDR3 length: 14 residues. The CDR3 spells CASRQQGRGAEAFF. CDR3 sequence (DNA): TGTGCCAGTAGGCAACAGGGTCGGGGGGCTGAAGCTTTCTTT.

The chain couples TRBV10-3 to TRBJ1-4; D not certain. The ends were cut back, 6 bases at V and 0 bases at J, with 5 bases in the middle. Germline assignment: CDR1 ENHRY and CDR2 SYGVKD. CDR3 length: 13 amino acids. In DNA form, the CDR3 reads TGTGCCATCAGGGAGGCAACTAATGAAAAACTGTTTTTT. It translates to CAIREATNEKLFF.

The J gene is TRBJ1-2, the V gene TRBV6-5, with D perhaps matching TRBD1 (6 bases). This CDR3 comprises 14 residues. Trimming took off 5 bases at V and 8 bases at J, with 18 bases between the two ends. Germline CDR1 reads MNHEY; CDR2 reads SVGAGI. The CDR3 sequence: CASSTPGGFWGYTF. The CDR3 DNA is TGTGCCAGCAGTACCCCGGGGGGCTTCTGGGGCTACACCTTC.

This chain links TRBV5-6 with TRBJ1-6; 11 bases match TRBD1. Trimming at V came to 4 bases and at J to 11 bases, leaving 5 bases not matched to a gene. CDR3 length equals 14 residues. Germline loops: CDR1 SGHDT, CDR2 YYEEEE. The CDR3 DNA reads as TGTGCCAGCAGCAGGACAGGGGGCAGAACACCCCTCCACTTT. Encoded protein: CASSRTGGRTPLHF. Drawing the rest from reference TRBV5-6 and TRBJ1-6, the complete variable domain is DAGVTQSPTHLIKTRGQQVTLRCSPKSGHDTVSWYQQALGQGPQFIFQYYEEEERQRGNFPDRFSGHQFPNYSSELNVNALLLGDSALYLCASSRTGGRTPLHFGNGTRLTVT.

A few counts support this clone. The genes are TRBV6-6 and TRBJ2-2; D is undetermined. Germline-derived CDR1 and CDR2 are MNHNY and SVGAGI (reference sequence). The CDR3 loop spans 10 amino acids. Trimming shortened V by 6 bases and J by 7 bases, and 3 bases separated the two germline ends. The CDR3 loop reads CASSHGELFF. As DNA, the CDR3 is TGTGCCAGCAGCCACGGGGAGCTGTTTTTT.

V is TRBV19 and J is TRBJ2-7; 11 nucleotides agree with TRBD2. The V and J ends lost 4 bases and 1 base, in that order; junction bases with no gene match: 3. The CDR3 consists of 15 residues. CDR1 is LNHDA and CDR2 is SQIVND in the germline V gene (reference sequence). The chain's CDR3 is CASSNPSGRSYEQYF. The CDR3 DNA sequence: TGTGCCAGTAGTAACCCTAGCGGGAGGTCCTACGAGCAGTACTTC.